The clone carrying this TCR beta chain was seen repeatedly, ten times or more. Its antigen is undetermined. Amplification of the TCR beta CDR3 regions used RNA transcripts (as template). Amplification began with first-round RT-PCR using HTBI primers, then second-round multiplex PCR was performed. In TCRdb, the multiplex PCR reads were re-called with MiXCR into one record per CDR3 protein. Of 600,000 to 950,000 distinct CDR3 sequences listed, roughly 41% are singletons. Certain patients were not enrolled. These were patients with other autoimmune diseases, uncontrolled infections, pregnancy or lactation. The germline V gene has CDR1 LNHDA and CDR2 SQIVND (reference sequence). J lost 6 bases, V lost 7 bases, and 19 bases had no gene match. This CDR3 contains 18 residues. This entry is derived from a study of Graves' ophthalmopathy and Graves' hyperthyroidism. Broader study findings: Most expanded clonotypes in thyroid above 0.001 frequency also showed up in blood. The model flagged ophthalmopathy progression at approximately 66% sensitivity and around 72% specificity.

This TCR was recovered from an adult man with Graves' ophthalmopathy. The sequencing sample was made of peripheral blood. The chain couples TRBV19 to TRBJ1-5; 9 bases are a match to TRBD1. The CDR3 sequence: CASNEAGQGKQQVQPQHF. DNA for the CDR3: TGTGCCAGTAACGAAGCGGGACAGGGCAAACAGCAGGTTCAGCCCCAGCATTTT.